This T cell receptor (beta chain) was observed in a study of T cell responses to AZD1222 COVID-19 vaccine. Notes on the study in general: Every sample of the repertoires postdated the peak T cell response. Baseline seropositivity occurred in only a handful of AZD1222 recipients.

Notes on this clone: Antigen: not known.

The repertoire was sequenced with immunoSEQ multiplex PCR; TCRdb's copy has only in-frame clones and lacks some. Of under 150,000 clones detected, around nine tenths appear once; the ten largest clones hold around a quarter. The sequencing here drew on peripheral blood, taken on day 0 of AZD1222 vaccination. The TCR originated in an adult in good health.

In nucleotides, the CDR3 is TGTGCCAGCTCACCAGTTAGGGGAAACAATGAGCAGTTCTTC. Protein: CASSPVRGNNEQFF. The rearrangement uses TRBV18 and TRBJ2-1; D perhaps matches TRBD1 (5 bases). The germline V gene encodes CDR1 KGHSH and CDR2 LQKENI. The CDR3 has 14 residues. V shed 2 bases and J shed 5 bases, with 10 bases lying between them.